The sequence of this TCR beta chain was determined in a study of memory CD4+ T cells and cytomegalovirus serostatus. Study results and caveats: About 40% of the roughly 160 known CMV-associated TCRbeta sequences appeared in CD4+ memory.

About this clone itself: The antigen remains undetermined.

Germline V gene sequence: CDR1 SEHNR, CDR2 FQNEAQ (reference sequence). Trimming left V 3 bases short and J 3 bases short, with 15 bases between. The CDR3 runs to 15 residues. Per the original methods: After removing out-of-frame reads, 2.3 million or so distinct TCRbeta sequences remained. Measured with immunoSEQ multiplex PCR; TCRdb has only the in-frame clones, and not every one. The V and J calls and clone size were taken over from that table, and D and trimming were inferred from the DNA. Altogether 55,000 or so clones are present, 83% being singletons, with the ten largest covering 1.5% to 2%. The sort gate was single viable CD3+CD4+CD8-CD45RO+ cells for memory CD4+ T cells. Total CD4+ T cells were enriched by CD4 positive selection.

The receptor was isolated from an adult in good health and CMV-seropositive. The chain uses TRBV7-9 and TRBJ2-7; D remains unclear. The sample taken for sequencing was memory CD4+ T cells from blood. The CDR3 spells CASSFGTLQDYEQYF. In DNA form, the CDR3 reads TGTGCCAGCAGCTTCGGAACTCTTCAAGACTACGAGCAGTACTTC.